The 4 T cell receptor beta chains reported below all come from one sample, sequenced in a study of blood T cell repertoires in COVID-19. Clones were sequenced by immunoSEQ multiplex PCR, and TCRdb holds only the in-frame ones, with some missing. The table has around 130,000 clones, approximately 85% seen once. Material: peripheral blood. These receptors came from a human donor in a cohort sampled during active COVID-19.

The V call is TRBV30, the J call TRBJ1-2, with 7 bases aligning to TRBD1. The CDR3 spans 13 residues. The germline gives CDR1 GTSNPN, CDR2 SVGIG (reference sequence). Losses at the gene ends were 4 bases for V and 8 bases for J; bases not matched to a gene: 10. The CDR3 DNA is TGTGCCTGGAACCCTGACAGGGCAGGGGGCTACACCTTC. Protein product: CAWNPDRAGGYTF.

The rearrangement links TRBV11-1 to TRBJ1-1; a weak D match, TRBD1 (5 bases). Trimming pared 3 bases from V and 2 bases from J, leaving 13 bases between. The CDR3 has 15 amino acids. Germline CDR1 is SGHAT and CDR2 is FQDESV (reference sequence). CDR3: CASSFRVQVNTEAFF. The CDR3 DNA follows: TGTGCCAGCAGCTTCCGAGTACAGGTCAACACTGAAGCTTTCTTT.

This chain connects TRBV7-3 to TRBJ2-3; maybe TRBD2 (5 bases). From germline, CDR1 is SGHTA and CDR2 FQGTGA. The V gene lost 5 bases and the J gene lost 2 bases, with 17 bases spanning the gap. There are 16 residues in the CDR3. In nucleotides, the CDR3 is TGTGCCAGCAGCCCCCAGCCGACTACGAACACAGATACGCAGTATTTT. Its protein product is CASSPQPTTNTDTQYF.

The chain employs TRBV2 and TRBJ1-5; maybe TRBD1 (6 bases). The CDR3 extends over 15 amino acids. Germline lookup yields CDR1 SNHLY and CDR2 FYNNEI. V was trimmed by 7 bases and J by 4 bases, leaving 17 bases between them. The CDR3 DNA is TGTGCCAGCACCTCCGAACAGGGCAGGAATCAGCCCCAGCATTTT. Residues: CASTSEQGRNQPQHF.